The source of this T cell receptor (beta chain) is a study of breast tumors, draining lymph nodes, adjacent tissues. Regarding this clonotype: Its target is not known.

The lymph nodes were axillary draining lymph nodes from breast cancer patients. TCRdb passed the multiplex PCR reads through MiXCR, listing each CDR3 protein once. Here the sample spans 200,000 or so distinct CDR3 sequences, roughly 31% being singletons. The study, taken as a whole, reports: Findings are consistent with lymph node origin and intratumoral expansion of most tumor T cells. The lymph node origin of tumor T cells was framed as consistent with a hypothesis, not demonstrated. Tumor TCR diversity was below lymph nodes but above nontumor tissue.

The TCR comes from a female donor with breast cancer. Some clones in this sample may be carry-over from other donors' samples. Sequencing was performed on axillary lymph node tissue.

The CDR3, as DNA: TGTGCCAGTAGTCCCCAGGTTCAGGGCCGCACTGAAGCTTTCTTT. Translating it yields CASSPQVQGRTEAFF. The rearrangement links TRBV19 to TRBJ1-1, with D perhaps matching TRBD1 (5 bases). CDR3 length: 15 residues. The germline V gene has CDR1 LNHDA and CDR2 SQIVND (reference sequence). V was shortened by 5 bases and J by 4 bases, with 17 bases between the two germline ends.